These T cell receptor beta chains were read from a single sample in a study of cytotoxic CD8 clonotypes in ibrutinib-treated CLL. Libraries were prepared by immunoSEQ multiplex PCR; TCRdb keeps only in-frame clonotypes and omits some of them. The repertoire consists of about 50,000 clones, with around 60% occurring once and the leading ten covering approximately 28%. The sample consisted of PBMCs, taken after 24 months of ibrutinib treatment. Receptors originate from a human donor with chronic lymphocytic leukemia. The CDR3 runs from the conserved cysteine through the conserved F or W. A D gene is named only where the DNA matches it firmly. Clone size is given for some rows only: seen once, a few or many times, or a class if the clone is expanded.

D gene: -
clone size: once
V gene: TRBV7-8
J gene: TRBJ1-1
CDR3 DNA: TGTGCCAGCAGCTTCGCGACCTCCCGGAGGGCTTTCTTT
CDR3 protein: CASSFATSRRAFF

D gene: TRBD1
clone size: -
V gene: TRBV27
J gene: TRBJ1-2
CDR3 DNA: TGTGCCAGCAGTTTGGACAGGGACCACGGCTACACCTTC
CDR3 protein: CASSLDRDHGYTF

D gene: TRBD1
clone size: -
V gene: TRBV7-8
J gene: TRBJ2-7
CDR3 DNA: TGTGCCAGCAGCTTAGACGGGGGCGCAGGGGGCCACGAGCAGTACTTC
CDR3 protein: CASSLDGGAGGHEQYF

D gene: -
clone size: few
V gene: TRBV5-1
J gene: TRBJ2-7
CDR3 DNA: TGCGCCAGCAGCCCCGCGACAGGCGCCCGTCCCTACGAGCAGTACTTC
CDR3 protein: CASSPATGARPYEQYF

D gene: -
clone size: -
V gene: TRBV20-1
J gene: TRBJ1-1
CDR3 DNA: TGCAGTGCTAGCAGGCAGGATGAAGCTTTCTTT
CDR3 protein: CSASRQDEAFF

D gene: -
clone size: -
V gene: TRBV5-1
J gene: TRBJ1-6
CDR3 DNA: TGCGCCAGCAGCCGGGCCGGGGGATTTAATTCACCCCTCCACTTT
CDR3 protein: CASSRAGGFNSPLHF

D gene: -
clone size: -
V gene: TRBV14
J gene: TRBJ2-2
CDR3 DNA: TGTGCCAGCAGCCAAGTTTTTGCCGGGGAGCTGTTTTTT
CDR3 protein: CASSQVFAGELFF

D gene: -
clone size: -
V gene: TRBV28
J gene: TRBJ1-5
CDR3 DNA: TGTGCCAGCAGCCGACCCGGGGCTAATAGCAATCAGCCCCAGCATTTT
CDR3 protein: CASSRPGANSNQPQHF

D gene: -
clone size: -
V gene: TRBV5-4
J gene: TRBJ2-1
CDR3 DNA: TGTGCCAGCAGCTCCTTGGGGAATGAGCAGTTCTTC
CDR3 protein: CASSSLGNEQFF

D gene: TRBD2
clone size: -
V gene: TRBV6-5
J gene: TRBJ2-5
CDR3 DNA: TGTGCCAGCAGGGGACTAGCGGAAGAGACCCAGTACTTC
CDR3 protein: CASRGLAEETQYF

D gene: -
clone size: few
V gene: TRBV5-8
J gene: TRBJ1-5
CDR3 DNA: TGTGCCAGCAGCTTGGTCGGCAGTTATAGCAATCAGCCCCAGCATTTT
CDR3 protein: CASSLVGSYSNQPQHF

D gene: -
clone size: -
V gene: TRBV29-1
J gene: TRBJ1-1
CDR3 DNA: TGCAGCGCCGCTGCAGGACAGATGAACACTGAAGCTTTCTTT
CDR3 protein: CSAAAGQMNTEAFF

D gene: -
clone size: -
V gene: TRBV6-5
J gene: TRBJ1-4
CDR3 DNA: TGTGCCAGCAGTTACTGGACGGGGGATGAAAAACTGTTTTTT
CDR3 protein: CASSYWTGDEKLFF

D gene: TRBD2
clone size: -
V gene: TRBV5-4
J gene: TRBJ2-5
CDR3 DNA: TGTGCCAGCAGCCCCATTACTAGCGGGGCCCGGGAAGAGACCCAGTACTTC
CDR3 protein: CASSPITSGAREETQYF

D gene: -
clone size: many
V gene: TRBV27
J gene: TRBJ2-7
CDR3 DNA: TGTGCCAGCAGCATTTACAGCTCCTACGAGCAGTACTTC
CDR3 protein: CASSIYSSYEQYF

D gene: -
clone size: -
V gene: TRBV14
J gene: TRBJ1-6
CDR3 DNA: TGTGCCAGCAGCCAAATTACAGGGAATTCACCCCTCCACTTT
CDR3 protein: CASSQITGNSPLHF

D gene: -
clone size: -
V gene: TRBV5-1
J gene: TRBJ1-1
CDR3 DNA: TGCGCCAGCAGCTTGGCCGGGCAGACCGCTGAAGCTTTCTTT
CDR3 protein: CASSLAGQTAEAFF

D gene: TRBD2
clone size: -
V gene: TRBV29-1
J gene: TRBJ2-7
CDR3 DNA: TGCAGCGTGAGGGGACTGCGGGGGAGCTACGAGCAGTACTTC
CDR3 protein: CSVRGLRGSYEQYF

D gene: TRBD1
clone size: many
V gene: TRBV9
J gene: TRBJ1-2
CDR3 DNA: TGTGCCAGCAGCGCCGGACAGGGGGCTAACTATGGCTACACCTTC
CDR3 protein: CASSAGQGANYGYTF

D gene: -
clone size: -
V gene: TRBV6-5
J gene: TRBJ1-1
CDR3 DNA: TGTGCCAGCAGACCTACGGTGGGCACTGAAGCTTTCTTT
CDR3 protein: CASRPTVGTEAFF

D gene: -
clone size: few
V gene: TRBV5-4
J gene: TRBJ2-3
CDR3 DNA: TGTGCCAGCAGTCCAGGACGGAACCCCACAGATACGCAGTATTTT
CDR3 protein: CASSPGRNPTDTQYF

D gene: -
clone size: -
V gene: TRBV7-9
J gene: TRBJ2-7
CDR3 DNA: TGTGCCAGCAGCATAGCTCAGGGCTACGAGCAGTACTTC
CDR3 protein: CASSIAQGYEQYF

D gene: -
clone size: -
V gene: TRBV2
J gene: TRBJ2-7
CDR3 DNA: TGTGCCAGCAGTCCTACTAACTACGAGCAGTACTTC
CDR3 protein: CASSPTNYEQYF

D gene: TRBD1
clone size: -
V gene: TRBV5-1
J gene: TRBJ1-2
CDR3 DNA: TGCGCCAGCAGCTTATCTCTGGGACAGGGAGACTATGGCTACACCTTC
CDR3 protein: CASSLSLGQGDYGYTF

D gene: -
clone size: -
V gene: TRBV27
J gene: TRBJ1-5
CDR3 DNA: TGTGCCAGCAGTCCGGGGCTAGATCAGCCCCAGCATTTT
CDR3 protein: CASSPGLDQPQHF

D gene: TRBD1
clone size: -
V gene: TRBV19
J gene: TRBJ1-6
CDR3 DNA: TGTGCCAGTAGTCAGGGGGGCGCGGGGTCACCCCTCCACTTT
CDR3 protein: CASSQGGAGSPLHF

D gene: TRBD1
clone size: -
V gene: TRBV7-9
J gene: TRBJ1-1
CDR3 DNA: TGTGCCAGCAGCTTCAGGGGGCAAGAATCTGAAGCTTTCTTT
CDR3 protein: CASSFRGQESEAFF

D gene: -
clone size: -
V gene: TRBV5-1
J gene: TRBJ2-3
CDR3 DNA: TGCGCCAGCAGCTTGGTTGGTGGCGGCGATACGCAGTATTTT
CDR3 protein: CASSLVGGGDTQYF

D gene: -
clone size: few
V gene: TRBV5-6
J gene: TRBJ2-2
CDR3 DNA: TGTGCCAGCAGCTTGCCTGGCGCGAACACCGGGGAGCTGTTTTTT
CDR3 protein: CASSLPGANTGELFF

D gene: TRBD1
clone size: -
V gene: TRBV5-1
J gene: TRBJ1-6
CDR3 DNA: TGCGCCAGCAGCCCCACAGGGGGGAATTCACCCCTCCACTTT
CDR3 protein: CASSPTGGNSPLHF

D gene: -
clone size: -
V gene: TRBV5-6
J gene: TRBJ1-4
CDR3 DNA: TGTGCCAGCAGCTTGCGGCAGGCTTGGTTCACAACTAATGAAAAACTGTTTTTT
CDR3 protein: CASSLRQAWFTTNEKLFF

D gene: -
clone size: -
V gene: TRBV7-9
J gene: TRBJ1-2
CDR3 DNA: TGTGCCAGCCACTCAAAGGATGTCAACTATGGCTACACCTTC
CDR3 protein: CASHSKDVNYGYTF

D gene: TRBD2
clone size: -
V gene: TRBV5-1
J gene: TRBJ2-1
CDR3 DNA: TGCGCCAGCAGCTTGGAGGGACTAGCGGCCAATGAGCAGTTCTTC
CDR3 protein: CASSLEGLAANEQFF

D gene: TRBD1
clone size: -
V gene: TRBV11-2
J gene: TRBJ1-2
CDR3 DNA: TGTGCCAGCAGCTTGGGGGCTCGGACAGGGGAGGGCTATGGCTACACCTTC
CDR3 protein: CASSLGARTGEGYGYTF

D gene: TRBD1
clone size: -
V gene: TRBV15
J gene: TRBJ2-2
CDR3 DNA: TGTGCCACCAGCAGAGGGGGGACAGGGAACACCGGGGAGCTGTTTTTT
CDR3 protein: CATSRGGTGNTGELFF

D gene: -
clone size: -
V gene: TRBV29-1
J gene: TRBJ2-2
CDR3 DNA: TGCAGCGTTGCAGGTTCCACCGGGGAGCTGTTTTTT
CDR3 protein: CSVAGSTGELFF

D gene: TRBD1
clone size: few
V gene: TRBV7-2
J gene: TRBJ1-5
CDR3 DNA: TGTGCCAGCAGCTTATCAGGGGGGAATCAGCCCCAGCATTTT
CDR3 protein: CASSLSGGNQPQHF

D gene: -
clone size: -
V gene: TRBV19
J gene: TRBJ1-5
CDR3 DNA: TGTGCCAGTACCCCCGGGGGGCCTCAGCCCCAGCATTTT
CDR3 protein: CASTPGGPQPQHF

D gene: -
clone size: -
V gene: TRBV29-1
J gene: TRBJ2-4
CDR3 DNA: TGCAGCGTTGGCGGGGTTTCGGCCAAAAACATTCAGTACTTC
CDR3 protein: CSVGGVSAKNIQYF

D gene: -
clone size: -
V gene: TRBV11-3
J gene: TRBJ2-7
CDR3 DNA: TGTGCCAGCAGCTTAGGGGGCAAGGGGAGCGAGCAGTACTTC
CDR3 protein: CASSLGGKGSEQYF

D gene: TRBD2
clone size: -
V gene: TRBV4-1
J gene: TRBJ2-5
CDR3 DNA: TGCGCCAGCAGCCAAGATCGGGAGTACGGGGGGGGGACCCAGTACTTC
CDR3 protein: CASSQDREYGGGTQYF